These 13 T cell receptor beta chains came from one sample sequenced in a study of cytomegalovirus exposure and HLA in healthy donors. PCR was performed using 60 Vbeta and 13 Jbeta primers. This table comes from immunoSEQ multiplex PCR, and its TCRdb copy is limited to in-frame clones, with some not included. The sample holds roughly 250,000 clones, around two thirds seen once. Source material: PBMCs. The receptors originated from a female donor in good health and CMV-seronegative.

This clone was detected a few times. The chain combines TRBV30 with TRBJ2-7; 7 bases are a match to TRBD1. V gave up 3 bases and J gave up 6 bases; unmatched junction bases: 14. Per the germline V gene, CDR1 is GTSNPN and CDR2 is SVGIG (reference sequence). There are 15 residues in the CDR3. The CDR3 DNA reads TGTGCCTGGAGGCCCGGGGACAGAGTGTCTTTCGAGCAGTACTTC. It yields the protein CAWRPGDRVSFEQYF.

The chain combines TRBV2 with TRBJ1-5; the D gene is possibly TRBD1 (6 bases). The CDR3 is 14 amino acids. Trimming left V 6 bases short and J 7 bases short, with 16 bases between. Germline assignment: CDR1 SNHLY and CDR2 FYNNEI. The CDR3 DNA sequence: TGTGCCAGCAGGAGGACAGTGATAAACCAGCCCCAGCATTTT. Amino acids: CASRRTVINQPQHF.

The CDR3 is CASRTGTGEKKQYF. Here the CDR3 DNA reads TGTGCCAGCAGAACTGGGACAGGGGAAAAAAAGCAGTACTTC. The genes are TRBV28 and TRBJ2-7; TRBD1 aligns across 10 bases. Trimming took 6 bases from V and 8 from J; bases not matched to a gene: 10. Germline loops: CDR1 MDHEN, CDR2 SYDVKM. This CDR3 is 14 amino acids long.

This chain links TRBV25-1 with TRBJ1-2; 7 bases match TRBD1. The V and J ends lost 4 bases and 5 bases, in that order; junction bases with no gene match: 7. CDR1 and CDR2 (germline): MGHDK, SYGVNS. This CDR3 comprises 14 residues. The CDR3 loop is CASSVSDRRYGYTF. The CDR3 DNA follows: TGTGCCAGCAGTGTCTCGGACAGGCGGTATGGCTACACCTTC.

The V call is TRBV6-5, the J call TRBJ2-7, with D possibly matching TRBD2 (6 bases). Germline V gene lookup returns CDR1 MNHEY and CDR2 SVGAGI. This CDR3 contains 15 residues. Trimming removed 6 bases at V and 2 bases at J, with 17 bases between. This chain's CDR3 is CASRPSLAQTYEQYF. The CDR3 DNA follows: TGTGCCAGCAGACCCAGCCTAGCGCAAACCTACGAGCAGTACTTC.

The chain has TRBV27 and TRBJ2-4, with D possibly being TRBD2 (7 bases). In germline, CDR1 is MNHEY, CDR2 SMNVEV (reference sequence). V was cut by 5 bases and J by 6 bases, with 17 bases left in between. CDR3 length equals 15 residues. The CDR3 DNA is TGTGCCAGCAGTGTGCGGGGGCCCAAAGGAAACATTCAGTACTTC. Protein sequence: CASSVRGPKGNIQYF.

V is TRBV5-1 and J is TRBJ1-1; 12 positions match TRBD1. The V gene end was trimmed by 3 bases and the J gene end by 8 bases; junction bases not matched to a gene: 5. The CDR3 consists of 14 residues. Germline CDR1 and CDR2: SGHRS and YFSETQ. CDR3 bases: TGCGCCAGCAGCTCCACCGGGACAGGGGGCGAAGCTTTCTTT. Encoded protein: CASSSTGTGGEAFF.

V and J are TRBV6-5 and TRBJ2-7; 8 positions match TRBD2. The germline gives CDR1 MNHEY, CDR2 SVGAGI. CDR3 length: 14 amino acids. Germline trimming cut 4 bases from V and 7 bases from J; bases unmatched to any gene: 9. Here the CDR3 reads CASSWSGRIGEQYF. CDR3 sequence (DNA): TGTGCCAGCAGTTGGAGCGGGAGAATAGGAGAGCAGTACTTC.

The chain has TRBV11-1 and TRBJ2-1; 9 positions match TRBD1. The J segment lost 3 bases and the V segment lost 5 bases, leaving 8 bases of the junction unmatched. Germline V CDR1 and CDR2: SGHAT, FQDESV (reference sequence). The CDR3 spans 16 residues. Here the CDR3 reads CASSPRDRVGYNEQFF. The CDR3 DNA reads as TGTGCCAGCAGCCCAAGGGACAGGGTGGGCTACAATGAGCAGTTCTTC.

The chain is built from TRBV27 and TRBJ1-2; D is unclear. Between the trimmed V and J ends, which lost 7 bases and 2 bases, there was a span of 23 bases. The germline CDR1 and CDR2 sequences are MNHEY and SMNVEV (reference sequence). The CDR3 contains 17 residues. The CDR3: CASNPRGGKGKNYGYTF. CDR3 DNA sequence: TGTGCCAGCAACCCCCGAGGAGGCAAAGGGAAAAACTATGGCTACACCTTC.

This clone appeared once. This chain connects TRBV2 to TRBJ1-1, with no clear D. Per germline, CDR1 SNHLY and CDR2 FYNNEI. V was clipped by 8 bases and J by 1 base, with 17 bases between them. This CDR3 is built from 15 residues. The CDR3 DNA sequence: TGTGCCAGCCGCCCAGTTGGAGAACGGAACACTGAAGCTTTCTTT. Protein product: CASRPVGERNTEAFF. Full variable domain (missing parts from reference TRBV2 and TRBJ1-1): EPEVTQTPSHQVTQMGQEVILRCVPISNHLYFYWYRQILGQKVEFLVSFYNNEISEKSEIFDDQFSVERPDGSNFTLKIRSTKLEDSAMYFCASRPVGERNTEAFFGQGTRLTVV.

This sequence joins TRBV5-8 and TRBJ2-7; D is perhaps TRBD2 (6 bases). Germline lookup yields CDR1 SGHTS and CDR2 YDEGEE. With 4 bases removed from V and 3 bases from J, the gap between germline ends came to 17 bases. The CDR3 has 15 amino acids. CDR3 nucleotide sequence: TGTGCCAGCAGCCTGGTGGGGAGGCCTTACTACGAGCAGTACTTC. Residues: CASSLVGRPYYEQYF.

This rearrangement joins TRBV30 to TRBJ1-4; D gene uncertain. Trimming removed 3 bases from V and 5 bases from J, with 10 bases in between. CDR3 length equals 13 residues. CDR1 is GTSNPN and CDR2 is SVGIG in the germline V gene (reference sequence). The CDR3 region is CAWRNDGNEKLFF. CDR3 DNA sequence: TGTGCCTGGAGGAACGACGGGAATGAAAAACTGTTTTTT.